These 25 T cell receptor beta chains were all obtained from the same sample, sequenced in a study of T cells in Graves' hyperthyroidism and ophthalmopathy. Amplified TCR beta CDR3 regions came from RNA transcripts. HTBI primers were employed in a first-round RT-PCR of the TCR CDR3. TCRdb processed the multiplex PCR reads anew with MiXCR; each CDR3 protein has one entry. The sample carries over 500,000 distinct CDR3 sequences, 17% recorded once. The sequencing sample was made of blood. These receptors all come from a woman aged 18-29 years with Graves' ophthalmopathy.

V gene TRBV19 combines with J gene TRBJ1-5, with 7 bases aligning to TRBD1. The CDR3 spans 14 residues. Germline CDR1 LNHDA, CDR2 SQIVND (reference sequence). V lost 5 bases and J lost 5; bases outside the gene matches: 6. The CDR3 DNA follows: TGTGCCAGTAGTTCGGGGCAGGGGGATCAGCCCCAGCATTTT. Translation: CASSSGQGDQPQHF. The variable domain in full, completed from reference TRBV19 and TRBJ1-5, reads DGGITQSPKYLFRKEGQNVTLSCEQNLNHDAMYWYRQDPGQGLRLIYYSQIVNDFQKGDIAEGYSVSREKKESFPLTVTSAQKNPTAFYLCASSSGQGDQPQHFGDGTRLSIL.

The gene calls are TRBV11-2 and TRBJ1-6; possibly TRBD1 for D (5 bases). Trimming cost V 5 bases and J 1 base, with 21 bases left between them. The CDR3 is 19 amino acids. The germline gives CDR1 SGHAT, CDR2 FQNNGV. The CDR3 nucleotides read TGTGCCAGCAGCCCAGACTCGGACACCCTGGGTTCCTATAATTCACCCCTCCACTTT. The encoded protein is CASSPDSDTLGSYNSPLHF.

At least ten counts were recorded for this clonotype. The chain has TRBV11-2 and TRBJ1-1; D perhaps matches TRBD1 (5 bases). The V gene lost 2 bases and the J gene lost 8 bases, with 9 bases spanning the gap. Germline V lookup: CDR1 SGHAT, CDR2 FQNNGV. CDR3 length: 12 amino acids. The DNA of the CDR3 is TGTGCCAGCAGCTTAAGTGGGGGGGAAGCTTTCTTT. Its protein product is CASSLSGGEAFF.

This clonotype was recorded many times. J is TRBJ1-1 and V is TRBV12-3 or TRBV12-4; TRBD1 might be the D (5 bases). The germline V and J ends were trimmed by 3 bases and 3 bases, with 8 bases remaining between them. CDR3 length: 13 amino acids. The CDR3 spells CASSFGGDTEAFF. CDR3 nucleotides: TGTGCCAGCAGTTTTGGAGGGGACACTGAAGCTTTCTTT.

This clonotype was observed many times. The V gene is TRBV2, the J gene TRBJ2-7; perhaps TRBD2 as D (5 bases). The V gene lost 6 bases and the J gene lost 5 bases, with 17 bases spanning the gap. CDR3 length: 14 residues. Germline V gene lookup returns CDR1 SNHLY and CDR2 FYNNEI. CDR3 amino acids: CASSLTSSIDEQYF. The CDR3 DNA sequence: TGTGCCAGCAGCCTTACTAGTAGTATCGACGAGCAGTACTTC. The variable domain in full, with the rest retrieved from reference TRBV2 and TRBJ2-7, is EPEVTQTPSHQVTQMGQEVILRCVPISNHLYFYWYRQILGQKVEFLVSFYNNEISEKSEIFDDQFSVERPDGSNFTLKIRSTKLEDSAMYFCASSLTSSIDEQYFGPGTRLTVT.

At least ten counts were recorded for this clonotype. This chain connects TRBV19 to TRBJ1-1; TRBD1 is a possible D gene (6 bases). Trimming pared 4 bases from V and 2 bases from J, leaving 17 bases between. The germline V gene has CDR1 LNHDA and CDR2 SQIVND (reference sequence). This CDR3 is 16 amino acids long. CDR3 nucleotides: TGTGCCAGTAGTAAGGGGGACAACCCCGGAAACACTGAAGCTTTCTTT. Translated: CASSKGDNPGNTEAFF.

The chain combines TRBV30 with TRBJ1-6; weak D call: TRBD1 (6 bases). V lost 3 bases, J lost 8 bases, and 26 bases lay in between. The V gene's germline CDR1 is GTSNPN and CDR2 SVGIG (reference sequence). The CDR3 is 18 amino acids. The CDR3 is CAWRTAAGGGVGYSPLHF. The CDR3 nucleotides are TGTGCCTGGAGGACCGCCGCCGGGGGCGGAGTGGGTTATTCACCCCTCCACTTT.

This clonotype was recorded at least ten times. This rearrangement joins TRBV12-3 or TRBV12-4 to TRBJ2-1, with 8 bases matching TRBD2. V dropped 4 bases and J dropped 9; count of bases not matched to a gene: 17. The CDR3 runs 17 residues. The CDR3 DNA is TGTGCCAGCAGTTCCCCCTCCGGGAGGGCGTCTCGGGGTGAGCAGTTCTTC. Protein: CASSSPSGRASRGEQFF.

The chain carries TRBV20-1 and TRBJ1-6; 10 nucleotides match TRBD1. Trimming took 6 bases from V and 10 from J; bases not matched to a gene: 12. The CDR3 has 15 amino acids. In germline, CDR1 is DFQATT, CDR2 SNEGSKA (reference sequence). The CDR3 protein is CSAASGTGDFSPLHF. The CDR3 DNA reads TGCAGTGCGGCGTCCGGGACAGGGGACTTCTCACCCCTCCACTTT.

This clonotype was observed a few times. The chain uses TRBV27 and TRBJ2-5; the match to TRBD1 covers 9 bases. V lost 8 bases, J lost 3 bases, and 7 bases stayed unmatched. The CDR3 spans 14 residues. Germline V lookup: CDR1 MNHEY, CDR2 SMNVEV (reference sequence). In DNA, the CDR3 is TGTGCCAGCTTCCGGGACAGGGTAGAAGAGACCCAGTACTTC. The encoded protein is CASFRDRVEETQYF.

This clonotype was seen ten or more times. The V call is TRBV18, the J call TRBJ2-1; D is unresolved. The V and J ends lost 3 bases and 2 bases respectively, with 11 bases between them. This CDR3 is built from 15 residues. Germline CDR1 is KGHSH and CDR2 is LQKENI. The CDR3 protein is CASSPWAPPYNEQFF. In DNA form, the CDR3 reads TGTGCCAGCTCACCGTGGGCGCCACCCTACAATGAGCAGTTCTTC.

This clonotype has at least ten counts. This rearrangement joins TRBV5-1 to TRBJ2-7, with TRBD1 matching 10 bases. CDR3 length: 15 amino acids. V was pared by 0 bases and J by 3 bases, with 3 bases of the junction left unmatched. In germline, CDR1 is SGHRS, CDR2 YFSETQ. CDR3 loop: CASSLEGTGVYEQYF. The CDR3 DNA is TGCGCCAGCAGCTTGGAAGGGACAGGGGTCTACGAGCAGTACTTC.

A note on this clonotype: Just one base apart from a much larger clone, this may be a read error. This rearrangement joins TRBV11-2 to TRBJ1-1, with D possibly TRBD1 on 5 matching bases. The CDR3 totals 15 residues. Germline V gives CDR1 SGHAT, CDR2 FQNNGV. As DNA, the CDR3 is TGTGCCAGCAGCTCCCCGGGACGGATGGGCACTGAAGCTTCCTTT. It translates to CASSSPGRMGTEASF.

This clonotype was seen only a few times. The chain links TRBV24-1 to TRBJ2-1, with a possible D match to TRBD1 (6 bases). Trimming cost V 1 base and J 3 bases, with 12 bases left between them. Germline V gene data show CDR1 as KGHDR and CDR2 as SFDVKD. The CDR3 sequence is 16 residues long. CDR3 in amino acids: CATSDLDRTGYNEQFF. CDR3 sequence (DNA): TGTGCCACCAGTGATTTAGACAGGACCGGCTACAATGAGCAGTTCTTC.

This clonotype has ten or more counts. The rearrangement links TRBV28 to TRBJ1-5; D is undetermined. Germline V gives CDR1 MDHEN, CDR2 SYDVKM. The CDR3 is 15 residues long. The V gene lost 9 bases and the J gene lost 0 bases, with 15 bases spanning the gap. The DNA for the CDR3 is TGTGCCAGTCTCGTCGGGTTTTATAGCAATCAGCCCCAGCATTTT. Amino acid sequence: CASLVGFYSNQPQHF.

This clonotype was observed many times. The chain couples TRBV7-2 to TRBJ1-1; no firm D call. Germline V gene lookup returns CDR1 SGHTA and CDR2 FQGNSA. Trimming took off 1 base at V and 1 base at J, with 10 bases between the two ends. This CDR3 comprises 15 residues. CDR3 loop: CASSLEAPWNTEAFF. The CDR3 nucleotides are TGTGCCAGCAGCTTAGAAGCACCGTGGAACACTGAAGCTTTCTTT.

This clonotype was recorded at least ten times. The chain's CDR3 is CASSPGFRLEQYF. The CDR3 DNA follows: TGTGCCAGCTCGCCGGGTTTTCGCCTCGAGCAGTACTTC. The chain combines TRBV6-1 with TRBJ2-7; no clear D gene. Trimming took off 8 bases at V and 6 bases at J, with 17 bases between the two ends. From germline, CDR1 is MNHNS and CDR2 SASEGT. The CDR3 consists of 13 residues.

CDR3: CSARSTSSEQFF. The CDR3 DNA is TGCAGTGCTAGGTCGACTAGTAGTGAGCAGTTCTTC. The chain is built from TRBV20-1 and TRBJ2-1; tentative D call: TRBD2 (6 bases). This CDR3 spans 12 amino acids. Trimming removed 3 bases from V and 9 bases from J, with 12 bases in between. CDR1 DFQATT and CDR2 SNEGSKA come from the germline V gene (reference sequence).

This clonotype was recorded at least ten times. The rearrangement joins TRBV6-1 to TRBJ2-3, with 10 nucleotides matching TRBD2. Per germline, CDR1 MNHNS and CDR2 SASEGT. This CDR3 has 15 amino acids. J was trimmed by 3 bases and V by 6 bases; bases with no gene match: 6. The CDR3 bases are TGTGCCAGCAGCCCCCGACTAGCGGGTACAGATACGCAGTATTTT. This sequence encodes CASSPRLAGTDTQYF.

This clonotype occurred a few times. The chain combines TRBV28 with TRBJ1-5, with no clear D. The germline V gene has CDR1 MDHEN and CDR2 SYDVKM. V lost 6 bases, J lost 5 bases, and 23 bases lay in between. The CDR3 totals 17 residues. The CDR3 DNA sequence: TGTGCCAGCAGACCCCGGTCCTCTATTAGGAGGGATCAGCCCCAGCATTTT. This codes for CASRPRSSIRRDQPQHF.

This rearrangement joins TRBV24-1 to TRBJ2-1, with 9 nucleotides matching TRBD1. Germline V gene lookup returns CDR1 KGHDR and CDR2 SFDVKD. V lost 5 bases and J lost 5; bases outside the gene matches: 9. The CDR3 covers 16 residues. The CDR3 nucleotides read TGTGCCACCAGTGGAAGACCGGGACAGGGCGACAATGAGCAGTTCTTC. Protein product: CATSGRPGQGDNEQFF.

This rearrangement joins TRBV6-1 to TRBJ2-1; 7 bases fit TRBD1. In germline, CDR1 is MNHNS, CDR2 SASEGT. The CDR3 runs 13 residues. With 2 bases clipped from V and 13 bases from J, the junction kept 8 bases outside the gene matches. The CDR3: CASSERQGTHQFF. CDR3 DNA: TGTGCCAGCAGTGAACGACAGGGAACGCATCAGTTCTTC.

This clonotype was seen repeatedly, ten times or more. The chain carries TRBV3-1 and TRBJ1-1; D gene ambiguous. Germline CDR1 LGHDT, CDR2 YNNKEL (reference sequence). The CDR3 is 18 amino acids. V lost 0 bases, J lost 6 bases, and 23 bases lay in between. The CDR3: CASSQDLGSRGRRAEAFF. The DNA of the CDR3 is TGTGCCAGCAGCCAAGATCTCGGCTCGCGAGGCCGGAGAGCTGAAGCTTTCTTT.

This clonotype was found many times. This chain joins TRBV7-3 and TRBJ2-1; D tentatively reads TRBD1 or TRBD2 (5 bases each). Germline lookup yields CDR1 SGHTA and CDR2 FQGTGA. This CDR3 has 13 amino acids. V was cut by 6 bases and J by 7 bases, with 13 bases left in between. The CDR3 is CASSLEGWNEQFF. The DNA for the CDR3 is TGTGCCAGCAGTCTTGAGGGGTGGAATGAGCAGTTCTTC.

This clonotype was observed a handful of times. The DNA of the CDR3 is TGTGCCAGCAGTTACCCTCCCTCTCCCTACAATGAGCAGTTCTTC. Translation: CASSYPPSPYNEQFF. The chain employs TRBV11-1 and TRBJ2-1; no reliable D call. Germline V gene lookup returns CDR1 SGHAT and CDR2 FQDESV (reference sequence). V lost 6 bases and J 2 bases, leaving 14 bases between the germline ends. The CDR3 length is 15 residues.